A single sample is the source of the 22 T cell receptor beta chains below, sequenced in a study of cytomegalovirus exposure and HLA in healthy donors. Repertoires were generated with immunoSEQ multiplex PCR, while TCRdb's copy carries only in-frame clones and drops some. The repertoire holds roughly 60,000 clones, with 90% to 95% as singletons. The sequenced sample consisted of PBMCs. These receptors were taken from a woman under 30 in good health and CMV-seropositive.

This clone was counted between two and nine times. The chain carries TRBV27 and TRBJ1-5; D not resolved. CDR3 length: 12 residues. Looked up from germline, CDR1 is MNHEY and CDR2 is SMNVEV (reference sequence). V shed 5 bases and J shed 4 bases, with 6 bases lying between them. The CDR3 nucleotides read TGTGCCAGCAGTCCCCAAAATCAGCCCCAGCATTTT. Its translation is CASSPQNQPQHF.

The chain joins TRBV4-1 to TRBJ2-1; 8 positions agree with TRBD2. The CDR3 has 16 residues. Germline V gene lookup returns CDR1 MGHRA and CDR2 YSYEKL. Germline trimming cut 1 base from V and 4 bases from J; bases unmatched to any gene: 6. CDR3 DNA: TGCGCCAGCAGCCAAGGAGCTTTAGCGGGATACAATGAGCAGTTCTTC. Amino acids: CASSQGALAGYNEQFF.

This clone has just one count. The V call is TRBV7-9, the J call TRBJ1-2; TRBD1 agrees at 7 bases. The CDR3 is 14 amino acids. Germline loops: CDR1 SEHNR, CDR2 FQNEAQ (reference sequence). Trimming at V came to 5 bases and at J to 4 bases, leaving 7 bases not matched to a gene. Here the CDR3 reads CASSQKGASYGYTF. CDR3 nucleotides: TGTGCCAGCAGCCAGAAGGGGGCGTCCTATGGCTACACCTTC. Using reference TRBV7-9 and TRBJ1-2 for the parts outside the CDR3, the full variable domain is DTGVSQNPRHKITKRGQNVTFRCDPISEHNRLYWYRQTLGQGPEFLTYFQNEAQLEKSRLLSDRFSAERPKGSFSTLEIQRTEQGDSAMYLCASSQKGASYGYTFGSGTRLTVV.

This chain links TRBV5-4 with TRBJ1-2, with 9 nucleotides matching TRBD1. CDR3 length equals 17 residues. Germline V lookup: CDR1 SGHNT, CDR2 YYREEE (reference sequence). The trim removed 4 bases at V and 5 bases at J, leaving 15 bases unmatched. CDR3 region: CASSRTSGGTGLYGYTF. The CDR3 bases are TGTGCCAGCAGCCGTACATCAGGCGGGACAGGGCTTTATGGCTACACCTTC. Combining the CDR3 with reference TRBV5-4 and TRBJ1-2 gives the whole variable domain ETGVTQSPTHLIKTRGQQVTLRCSSQSGHNTVSWYQQALGQGPQFIFQYYREEENGRGNFPPRFSGLQFPNYSSELNVNALELDDSALYLCASSRTSGGTGLYGYTFGSGTRLTVV.

The chain joins TRBV30 to TRBJ1-5; 8 bases line up with TRBD1. The CDR3 extends over 15 amino acids. Germline V gene data show CDR1 as GTSNPN and CDR2 as SVGIG (reference sequence). Trimming removed 1 base from V and 4 bases from J; junction bases left unmatched: 6. For the CDR3, the DNA is TGTGCCTGGAGTGGTGGACAGGGACCGAATCAGCCCCAGCATTTT. Translating it yields CAWSGGQGPNQPQHF.

CDR3 protein: CASSGQGKAYEQYF. The CDR3 DNA follows: TGCGCCAGCAGCGGACAGGGGAAGGCCTACGAGCAGTACTTC. The V gene is TRBV5-1, the J gene TRBJ2-7, with 9 nucleotides matching TRBD1. There are 14 residues in the CDR3. Germline V gene data show CDR1 as SGHRS and CDR2 as YFSETQ. J lost 2 bases, V lost 4 bases, and 4 bases had no gene match.

The chain carries TRBV30 and TRBJ1-1; no firm D call. Germline V CDR1 and CDR2: GTSNPN, SVGIG (reference sequence). Trimming cost V 0 bases and J 6 bases, with 11 bases left between them. This CDR3 comprises 13 residues. The DNA for the CDR3 is TGTGCCTGGAGTGTATTATCCCCGGCTGAAGCTTTCTTT. Amino acid sequence: CAWSVLSPAEAFF. The variable domain in full, with the rest retrieved from reference TRBV30 and TRBJ1-1, is SQTIHQWPATLVQPVGSPLSLECTVEGTSNPNLYWYRQAAGRGLQLLFYSVGIGQISSEVPQNLSASRPQDRQFILSSKKLLLSDSGFYLCAWSVLSPAEAFFGQGTRLTVV.

The chain couples TRBV27 to TRBJ1-2; 8 positions match TRBD1. Trimming took 5 bases from V and 5 from J; bases not matched to a gene: 7. CDR1 is MNHEY and CDR2 is SMNVEV in the germline V gene (reference sequence). This CDR3 has 14 amino acids. CDR3 sequence (DNA): TGTGCCAGCAGTACTGCAGGGGGCGGTTATGGCTACACCTTC. It translates to CASSTAGGGYGYTF.

V is TRBV6-4 and J is TRBJ2-1, with a possible D match to TRBD1 (5 bases). Per germline, CDR1 MRHNA and CDR2 SNTAGT. The V end lost 8 bases, the J end lost 6 bases, and 20 bases lay between the germline ends. The CDR3 consists of 15 residues. This CDR3 reads CASSPTGGSGNEQFF. The DNA of the CDR3 is TGTGCCAGCTCACCAACAGGCGGTTCGGGCAATGAGCAGTTCTTC.

The CDR3 region has the DNA TGTGCCAGCAGCCGCGGGGCCTCCTACGAGCAGTACTTC. Its translation is CASSRGASYEQYF. The J gene is TRBJ2-7, the V gene TRBV7-9; TRBD2 might be the D (6 bases). The CDR3 sequence is 13 residues long. V lost 5 bases and J 0 bases, leaving 8 bases between the germline ends. Germline assignment: CDR1 SEHNR and CDR2 FQNEAQ (reference sequence).

V gene TRBV4-3 combines with J gene TRBJ1-3; no reliable D call. Trimming shortened V by 4 bases and J by 0 bases, and 13 bases separated the two germline ends. Germline CDR1 is LGHNA and CDR2 is YSLEER. The CDR3 runs 16 residues. CDR3 nucleotide sequence: TGCGCCAGCAGCCCAAGAGTACACAGCTCTGGAAACACCATATATTTT. This encodes CASSPRVHSSGNTIYF.

The rearrangement links TRBV27 to TRBJ2-1, with D tentatively TRBD2 (5 bases). The CDR3 loop spans 14 amino acids. With 2 bases removed from V and 5 bases from J, the gap between germline ends came to 10 bases. The V gene's germline CDR1 is MNHEY and CDR2 SMNVEV (reference sequence). The CDR3 DNA follows: TGTGCCAGCAGTTTACTCGGAGGCCACAATGAGCAGTTCTTC. It specifies CASSLLGGHNEQFF.

The rearrangement links TRBV18 to TRBJ2-1; the D gene is possibly TRBD2 (7 bases). The germline V gene has CDR1 KGHSH and CDR2 LQKENI. Trimming left V 3 bases short and J 5 bases short, with 14 bases between. The CDR3 has 15 residues. This chain's CDR3 is CASSPSGTPDNEQFF. The CDR3 DNA reads as TGTGCCAGCTCACCGAGCGGGACACCGGACAATGAGCAGTTCTTC. Drawing the rest from reference TRBV18 and TRBJ2-1, the complete variable domain is NAGVMQNPRHLVRRRGQEARLRCSPMKGHSHVYWYRQLPEEGLKFMVYLQKENIIDESGMPKERFSAEFPKEGPSILRIQQVVRGDSAAYFCASSPSGTPDNEQFFGPGTRLTVL.

V gene TRBV30 combines with J gene TRBJ1-3, with D tentatively TRBD1 (5 bases). The germline gives CDR1 GTSNPN, CDR2 SVGIG (reference sequence). Trimming stripped 8 bases from V and 4 bases from J, with 15 bases between. The CDR3 sequence is 13 residues long. The CDR3 DNA reads as TGTGCCGGGATGTGGGGGGGAGGAAACACCATATATTTT. Residues: CAGMWGGGNTIYF. Full variable domain (remainder filled in from reference TRBV30 and TRBJ1-3): SQTIHQWPATLVQPVGSPLSLECTVEGTSNPNLYWYRQAAGRGLQLLFYSVGIGQISSEVPQNLSASRPQDRQFILSSKKLLLSDSGFYLCAGMWGGGNTIYFGEGSWLTVV.

The chain is built from TRBV5-6 and TRBJ2-1; perhaps TRBD2 as D (5 bases). Trimming pared 0 bases from V and 0 bases from J, leaving 10 bases between. The CDR3 is 16 amino acids. CDR1 and CDR2 from the germline V gene are SGHDT and YYEEEE. This CDR3 is CASSLETGSSYNEQFF. The DNA of the CDR3 is TGTGCCAGCAGCTTGGAGACGGGGAGCTCCTACAATGAGCAGTTCTTC.

The chain has TRBV30 and TRBJ1-6, with D possibly TRBD1 on 5 matching bases. V lost 1 base and J lost 9, with 16 bases in between. The CDR3 runs to 15 residues. The germline V gene has CDR1 GTSNPN and CDR2 SVGIG (reference sequence). CDR3 residues: CAWSADTLQGSPLHF. The CDR3 DNA reads as TGTGCCTGGAGTGCGGACACACTCCAGGGTTCACCCCTCCACTTT.

This chain joins TRBV6-5 and TRBJ2-1; possibly TRBD1 for D (7 bases). This CDR3 spans 13 amino acids. Looked up from germline, CDR1 is MNHEY and CDR2 is SVGAGI. With 8 bases removed from V and 5 bases from J, the gap between germline ends came to 13 bases. The CDR3 sequence: CASRRDRNNEQFF. CDR3 sequence (DNA): TGTGCCAGCCGGAGGGACAGAAACAATGAGCAGTTCTTC.

The J gene is TRBJ2-7, the V gene TRBV6-5, with 8 bases aligning to TRBD2. V lost 0 bases to trimming and J lost 0 bases; unmatched junction nucleotides: 1. CDR1 and CDR2 from the germline V gene are MNHEY and SVGAGI. CDR3 length: 15 residues. CDR3 in amino acids: CASSYSSGSSYEQYF. CDR3 bases: TGTGCCAGCAGTTACTCAAGCGGGAGCTCCTACGAGCAGTACTTC.

The chain combines TRBV4-3 with TRBJ2-7; 10 bases agree with TRBD2. The V gene's germline CDR1 is LGHNA and CDR2 YSLEER. V lost 3 bases and J lost 2; bases outside the gene matches: 7. This CDR3 is built from 16 residues. The CDR3 DNA reads TGCGCCAGCAGCCAGGCCATAGCGGGGGGCCCCTACGAGCAGTACTTC. Its protein product is CASSQAIAGGPYEQYF.

The V and J genes are TRBV7-2 and TRBJ2-1; tentative D call: TRBD2 (6 bases). V lost 5 bases to trimming and J lost 7 bases, with 15 bases between them. The CDR3 contains 14 residues. From germline, CDR1 is SGHTA and CDR2 FQGNSA. CDR3 nucleotides: TGTGCCAGCAGCATCGTCGGGAGCGAGAATGAGCAGTTCTTC. Translation: CASSIVGSENEQFF.

This chain connects TRBV7-8 to TRBJ2-2; 7 bases line up with TRBD1. The trim removed 1 base at V and 5 bases at J, leaving 4 bases unmatched. Per the germline V gene, CDR1 is SGHVS and CDR2 is FQNEAQ. This CDR3 has 15 amino acids. CDR3 region: CASSLETGNTGELFF. The CDR3, as DNA: TGTGCCAGCAGCTTAGAGACAGGGAATACCGGGGAGCTGTTTTTT.

Worth noting for this clone: Its ends do not fully match the called genes, so a read error is possible. The chain combines TRBV7-7 with TRBJ2-1, with 12 bases identical to TRBD1. The CDR3 consists of 14 residues. The germline CDR1 and CDR2 sequences are SSHAT and FNYEAQ (reference sequence). CDR3 in DNA: TGTGCTAGCAGCTCCGGGACAGGGGGCTATGAGCAGTTCTTC. This codes for CASSSGTGGYEQFF.